The present T cell receptor beta chain was sequenced within a study of regulatory T cells in long-lasting Graves disease. iRepertoire HTBI primers and Arm-PCR of CDR3 regions built TCR beta libraries. TCRdb called the multiplex PCR reads again in MiXCR, with one record for every CDR3 protein. The table includes 200,000 to 250,000 distinct CDR3 sequences, approximately 18% detected once. Time point meaning: newly diagnosed GD, antithyroid drugs for less than 3 months. The TCR library was made from RNA that had been extracted from PBMCs in TRIzol. Separately, the same data were catalogued under a study of T cells in Graves' hyperthyroidism and ophthalmopathy. Per that study: The majority of expanded thyroid clonotypes above 0.001 also appeared in blood.

This TCR was recovered from a young woman with Graves disease. Sequences were derived from peripheral blood mononuclear cells (PBMCs), sampled at new diagnosis, from a patient treated with antithyroid drugs.

CDR3 DNA sequence: TGCGCCAGCAGAGAACGACTAGCGGGAGGGGCTGAGCAGTTCTTC. Translating it yields CASRERLAGGAEQFF. The chain couples TRBV5-1 to TRBJ2-1; 14 bases align to TRBD2. This CDR3 is built from 15 residues. Trimming at V came to 5 bases and at J to 9 bases, leaving 7 bases not matched to a gene. Per the germline V gene, CDR1 is SGHRS and CDR2 is YFSETQ.